The clone carrying this T cell receptor (beta chain) has ten or more counts. The sample is drawn from a study of Graves' ophthalmopathy and Graves' hyperthyroidism. Transcripts of RNA were the source for amplifying TCR beta CDR3 regions. The first round was an RT-PCR with HTBI primers, and the second round was a multiplex PCR. TCRdb re-analysed the multiplex PCR reads in MiXCR, keeping a single row per CDR3 protein. The sample lists around 1,200,000 distinct CDR3 sequences; about 36% were seen once. The TCR sequence derives from an adult man with Graves' hyperthyroidism. Input material: peripheral blood or thyroid tissue (not recorded which).

The DNA of the CDR3 is TGTGCCAGCAGCTCCTTAGCGGGAGTTTGGCGAGGCGGGGAGCTGTTTTTT. Its translation is CASSSLAGVWRGGELFF. The V and J genes are TRBV7-2 and TRBJ2-2; TRBD2 agrees at 9 bases. The CDR3 has 17 amino acids. V dropped 4 bases and J dropped 7; count of bases not matched to a gene: 13. Germline V gene data show CDR1 as SGHTA and CDR2 as FQGNSA.